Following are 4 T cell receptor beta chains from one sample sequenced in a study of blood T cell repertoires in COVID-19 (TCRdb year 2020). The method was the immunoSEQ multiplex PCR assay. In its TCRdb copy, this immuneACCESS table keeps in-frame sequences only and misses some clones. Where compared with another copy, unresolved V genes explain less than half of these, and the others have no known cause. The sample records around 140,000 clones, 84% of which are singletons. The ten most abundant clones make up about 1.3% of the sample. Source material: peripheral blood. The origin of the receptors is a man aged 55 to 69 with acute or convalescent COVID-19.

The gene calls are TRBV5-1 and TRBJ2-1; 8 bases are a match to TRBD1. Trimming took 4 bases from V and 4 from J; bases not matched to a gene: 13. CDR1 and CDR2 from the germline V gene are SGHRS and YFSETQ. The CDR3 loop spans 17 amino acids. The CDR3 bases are TGCGCCAGCAGCCAAAACGGAGGACAGGGACCTTACAATGAGCAGTTCTTC. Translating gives CASSQNGGQGPYNEQFF.

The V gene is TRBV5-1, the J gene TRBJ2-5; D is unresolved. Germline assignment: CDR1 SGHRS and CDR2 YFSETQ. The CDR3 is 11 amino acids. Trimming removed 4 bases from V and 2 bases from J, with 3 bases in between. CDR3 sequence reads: CASSIQETQYF. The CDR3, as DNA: TGCGCCAGCAGCATACAAGAGACCCAGTACTTC.

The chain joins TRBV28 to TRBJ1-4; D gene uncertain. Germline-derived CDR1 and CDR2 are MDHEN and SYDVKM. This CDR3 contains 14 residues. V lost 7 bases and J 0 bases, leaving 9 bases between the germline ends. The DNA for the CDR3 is TGTGCCAGCAACGTAGTTGCAACTAATGAAAAACTGTTTTTT. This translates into CASNVVATNEKLFF.

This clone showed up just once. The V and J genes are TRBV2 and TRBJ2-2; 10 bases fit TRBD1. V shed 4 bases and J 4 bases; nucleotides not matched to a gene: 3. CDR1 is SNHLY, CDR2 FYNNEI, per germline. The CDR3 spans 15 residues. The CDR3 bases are TGTGCCAGCAGTGCGGACAGGGGGTCCACCGGGGAGCTGTTTTTT. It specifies CASSADRGSTGELFF.